The sequence of this T cell receptor beta chain was determined in a study of vaccination effects on CD4 cells after COVID-19. CDR1 is LNHDA and CDR2 is SQIVND in the germline V gene (reference sequence). V gave up 9 bases and J gave up 6 bases; unmatched junction bases: 19. The CDR3 sequence is 16 residues long. The repertoire was sequenced with immunoSEQ multiplex PCR; TCRdb's copy has only in-frame clones and lacks some. Of around 30,000 clones in the sample, approximately 64% are singletons; the top ten hold 8.7%. A note on this clone: Its antigen remains unknown.

Study conclusions and caveats: Clones that were induced by infection or by vaccine showed marked contraction late after vaccination.

Prior to sequencing, the ViraFEST assay stimulated PBMC with viral peptide pools, which expanded the antigen-specific CD4+ T cells. Culture lasted 10 days before CD4+ T cell isolation. Participants received two doses of either the BNT162b2 or mRNA-1273 vaccine. Fresh IL-2-containing medium replaced half the medium on days 3 and 7. This receptor was identified in a human donor who received a COVID-19 vaccine. This rearrangement joins TRBV19 to TRBJ1-2, with TRBD1 matching over 7 bases. The source material was CD4+ T cells from PBMCs cultured with SARS-CoV-2 spike peptides, sampled after COVID-19 vaccination. The CDR3 DNA reads TGTGCCAGCAATCAGCGACCCGGGACAGTGTGGGATGGCTACACCTTC. Translation gives CASNQRPGTVWDGYTF.